This T cell receptor beta chain was obtained from a study of cytomegalovirus exposure and HLA in healthy donors. Study-level findings and limits: Testing in vitro showed a few CMV-associated chains specific for CMV antigens. In a later analysis, first-cohort TCR clusters were found to tend to co-occur in the approximately 120 validation repertoires.

V shed 3 bases and J shed 6 bases, with 7 bases lying between them. This CDR3 has 11 amino acids. Germline V gene sequence: CDR1 SGHKS, CDR2 YYEKEE (reference sequence). Points on this clone: No antigen is known for it.

Sequenced by immunoSEQ multiplex PCR; TCRdb stores in-frame clones only, minus some. The sample holds 100,000 to 150,000 clones, around 90% seen once. The gene calls are TRBV5-5 and TRBJ2-7; D gene ambiguous. This TCR was recovered from a young woman in good health and CMV-seronegative. The sequencing sample was made of PBMCs. The CDR3 DNA reads as TGTGCCAGCAGCTCTAGATCCGAGCAGTACTTC. This gives the protein CASSSRSEQYF.